Here is one TCR beta chain with its context. This record comes from a study of CD8+CD57+ T cells in acquired aplastic anemia. Patients chosen for sequencing had CD8+CD57+ cells that had expanded, as shown by flow cytometry. The study profiled TCR beta VDJ and CDR3 using genomic DNA as template. TCRdb analysed the reads with MiXCR anew, one entry per CDR3 protein. The data show fewer than 200,000 distinct CDR3 sequences, with 45% to 60% seen just once and over 10% held by the top ten. The CDR3 consists of 13 residues. J gave up 3 bases and V 5 bases, and 4 bases lay outside the gene matches. Germline CDR1 reads SNHLY; CDR2 reads FYNNEI.

The receptor was isolated from a human donor with aplastic anemia. Sample: sorted CD4+, CD8+, or CD8+CD57+ T cells (not recorded which) from PBMCs. This chain joins TRBV2 and TRBJ2-7; 7 bases match TRBD1. Written as DNA, the CDR3 is TGTGCCAGCAGTTTCGGGACAGACTACGAGCAGTACTTC. Translation: CASSFGTDYEQYF.